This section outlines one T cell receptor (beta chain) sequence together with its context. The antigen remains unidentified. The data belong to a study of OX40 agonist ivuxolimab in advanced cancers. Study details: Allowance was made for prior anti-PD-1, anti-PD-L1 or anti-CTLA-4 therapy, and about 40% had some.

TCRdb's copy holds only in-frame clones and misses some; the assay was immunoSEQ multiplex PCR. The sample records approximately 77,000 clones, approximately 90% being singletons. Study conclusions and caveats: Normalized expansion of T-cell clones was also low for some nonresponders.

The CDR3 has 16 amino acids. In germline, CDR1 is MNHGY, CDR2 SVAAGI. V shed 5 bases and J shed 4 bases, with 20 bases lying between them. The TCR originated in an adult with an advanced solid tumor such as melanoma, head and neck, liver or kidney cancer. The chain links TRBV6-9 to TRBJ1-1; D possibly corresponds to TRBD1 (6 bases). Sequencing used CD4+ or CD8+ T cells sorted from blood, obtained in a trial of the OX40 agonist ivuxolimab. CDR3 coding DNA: TGTGCCAGCAGTCAAGCAGGACAGTTTGTGAGCACTGAAGCTTTCTTT. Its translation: CASSQAGQFVSTEAFF.